The sequence of this T cell receptor beta chain was determined in a study of cytomegalovirus exposure and HLA in healthy donors. Study conclusions and caveats: Researchers catalogued approximately 170 TCR beta chains as cytomegalovirus-associated.

In the case of this clone: Its antigen is as yet unknown.

The data were produced by immunoSEQ multiplex PCR, yet TCRdb's version contains in-frame clones alone and is incomplete. The sample consists of tens of thousands of clones, about 92% of them appearing once. Trimming removed 3 bases from V and 6 bases from J; junction bases left unmatched: 14. The CDR3 has 18 residues. Germline CDR1 and CDR2: LNHDA and SQIVND (reference sequence). The TCR originated in a woman under 30 in good health and CMV-seronegative. The chain employs TRBV19 and TRBJ2-1, with 10 nucleotides matching TRBD2. Material: PBMCs. The CDR3 region has the DNA TGTGCCAGTAGTATGTGGCTAGCGGGAGTTTTAGTGCGCAATGAGCAGTTCTTC. Its translation: CASSMWLAGVLVRNEQFF.